This TCR beta chain was documented in a study of graft-versus-host responses after intestinal transplantation (dated by TCRdb to the early 2020s). A note on the overall study: The transplants that recipients got were multivisceral, liver-intestinal, or isolated intestinal. Anti-thymocyte globulin induction was given to all recipients, followed by maintenance tacrolimus and steroids for approximately 3 years. After intestinal transplantation, graft-versus-host and host-versus-graft alloreactive T cell clones in the graft, circulation and bone marrow were tracked using bulk TCR-beta CDR3 sequencing. To identify alloreactive clones, pre-transplant mixed lymphocyte reaction products were sequenced and compared with unstimulated pre-transplant donor and recipient T cells. The cohort enrolled about 23 intestinal transplant recipients, one of whom was a retransplant, and 3 patients without pretransplant specimens were excluded. Donor T cell macrochimerism was defined as a peak of at least 4% donor T cells among recipient peripheral blood mononuclear cells. Instead of going to the commercial service, samples from a few later patients were sequenced in-house on an Illumina MiSeq and processed with MiXCR. Broader findings and caveats from the paper: High GvH to HvG T cell clonal ratios were observed in the allografts of patients with donor T cell macrochimerism. The conclusions were limited by the relatively low number and heterogeneity of the intestinal transplant patients. GvH clones turned up in recipient bone marrow, with some appearing earlier in ileal mucosa or blood, a pattern consistent with an intestinal mucosal origin. Early after transplant, peak levels of circulating GvH clones were associated with declines in HvG clones.

The library was prepared using the immunoSEQ multiplex PCR assay. Adaptive Biotechnologies carried out high-throughput TCR-beta CDR3 sequencing of genomic DNA for most patients. In the original analysis: TCR sequencing data were retrieved from Adaptive's ImmunoSEQ software for around 19 patients, whereas a few other patients were processed with MiXCR and VDJtools. CDR3 nucleotide sequences shared between donor and recipient were removed because their origin could not be assigned. At least 2-fold expansion over unstimulated cells and a minimum CFSE-low frequency of 0.002% (template counts) or 0.001% (read counts) were required for clones to be classified as alloreactive. Clones were considered mappable if detected in sequenced pre-transplant spleen, lymph node, or MLR CFSE-low populations of the donor or recipient. The cumulative frequency of alloreactive clones was calculated as a percentage of all sequences, weighted by copy number. TCRdb carries this immuneACCESS record with in-frame sequences only. Its versions omit some clonotypes, under half of them owing to an unresolved V gene in the studies checked, with the rest unexplained. V and J calls and clone size are given by that table; D and trimming were obtained from the DNA. This sample comprises 43,000 or so clones, approximately 92% of them detected only once. Of the sample, 5% to 7% falls within the top ten clones.

Concerning this clone: This clone's antigen is unknown. Per-nucleotide qualities are absent, and no much larger clonotype sits a single base away.

Blood samples were collected up to 4 times in the first month after transplant and then at least monthly when available. The sample here was PBMCs, taken about 800 days after a first intestinal transplant, on the day of a second. This receptor was taken from a human patient who received an intestinal transplant, so some T cells may come from the graft donor.

The bases read TGTGCCAGCAGTTTCGGGGCGCAAAACTATGGCTACACCTTC. Translated, this is CASSFGAQNYGYTF. The rearrangement joined TRBV28 to TRBJ1-2, with a tentative D gene TRBD1 over 5 matching bases. Looking up the germline V gene yields CDR1 MDHEN and CDR2 SYDVKM. A distance of 10 bases separates the germline ends of V and J, which lose 3 bases and 2 bases respectively. Including the terminal cysteine and phenylalanine, the CDR3 comprises 14 residues. CDR3 DNA is the only sequence kept; it has 42 bases, read in frame from the first base.